This TCR beta chain was documented in a study of CD8 T cells in Susac syndrome. CDR3 length: 15 amino acids. In germline, CDR1 is SQVTM, CDR2 ANQGSEA. V was cut by 5 bases and J by 0 bases, with 17 bases left in between. CD8+ and CD4+ T cells from blood underwent TCR beta sequencing. RNA totalling about 0.45 to 1 ug underwent reverse transcription with random hexamers. TCRdb itself ran the immunoSEQ multiplex PCR reads through MiXCR, one entry per CDR3 protein. The sample consists of 140,000 or so distinct CDR3 sequences, approximately 96% of them appearing once. Sequences were obtained from CD4+ T cells from PBMCs. V usage is TRBV29-1 and J usage is TRBJ2-7; D possibly corresponds to TRBD1 (6 bases). This TCR came from a human donor with multiple sclerosis. The CDR3 DNA reads TGCAGCGTTCCCGCCCCAAGGGGGTCCTCCTACGAGCAGTACTTC. This encodes CSVPAPRGSSYEQYF.